This T cell receptor beta chain emerged from a study of radiation and T cells in renal cell carcinoma. Study outcomes and limitations: Top tumor clonotypes rose in blood 2 weeks post-radiation, then contracted. Baseline intratumoral clonotype presence is unknown without pretreatment biopsies.

Time point defined: blood 4 weeks post-SBRT, at nephrectomy. The treatment was: 15 Gy SBRT to primary tumor, nephrectomy 4 weeks later. Nephrectomy followed 15 Gy stereotactic body radiation by 4 weeks. Blood was sampled at baseline, 2 weeks and 4 weeks after SBRT. Only in-frame clones appear in the TCRdb table, and some are missing; sequencing was by immunoSEQ multiplex PCR. The sample has about 83,000 clones; 83% are singletons. This clone appeared a few times. Its antigen is not known. Germline V lookup: CDR1 WSHSY, CDR2 SAAADI. V dropped 6 bases and J dropped 5 bases, with 7 bases sitting between them. The CDR3 covers 11 residues.

The chain is built from TRBV10-2 and TRBJ1-1; perhaps TRBD1 as D (5 bases). The TCR comes from a woman between 55 and 75 years old with renal cell carcinoma. The specimen was blood, collected from a patient whose treatment included radiotherapy and nephrectomy. The CDR3 loop is CASRQGTEAFF. CDR3 nucleotide sequence: TGCGCCAGCAGGCAGGGTACTGAAGCTTTCTTT.